Listed below are T cell receptor beta chains from one sample, sequenced in a study of shared clonotypes between healthy human individuals. Sequenced by immunoSEQ multiplex PCR; TCRdb stores in-frame clones only, minus some. The sample has about half a million clones; 65% to 80% are singletons. The sample comprised PBMCs. The receptors shown here come from a woman aged 40 to 50 in good health. Some clones in this sample may be carry-over from other donors' samples. CDR3s leave out the opening cysteine and the closing phenylalanine or tryptophan. Only some rows state a clone size, as once, few, many or a class for expanded clones.

clone size: .; V gene: TRBV19; CDR3 protein: ASRVTGGGFEKLF
clone size: few; V gene: TRBV5-1; CDR3 protein: ASSLGLGANTEAF
clone size: many; V gene: TRBV19; CDR3 protein: ASRTSGSLLLPGANVLT
clone size: .; V gene: TRBV28; CDR3 protein: ASSLMGAGEDYEQY
clone size: .; V gene: TRBV28; CDR3 protein: ASSTSWEMNEKLF
clone size: .; V gene: TRBV28; CDR3 protein: ASTGTFPLATNEKLF
clone size: .; V gene: TRBV30; CDR3 protein: AWSVTKVEQY
clone size: .; V gene: TRBV7-2; CDR3 protein: ASSQTLNYGYT
clone size: .; V gene: TRBV5-1; CDR3 protein: ASSLVLAGGDEQF
clone size: .; V gene: TRBV29-1; CDR3 protein: SVEGGIQETQY
clone size: many; V gene: TRBV2; CDR3 protein: ASSEADRIYGYT
clone size: .; V gene: TRBV29-1; CDR3 protein: SVAGQGENGYT
clone size: .; V gene: TRBV28; CDR3 protein: ASSTGLEVSEQY
clone size: .; V gene: TRBV12-2; CDR3 protein: ASRPEGEYGRYEQY
clone size: .; V gene: TRBV5-1; CDR3 protein: ASSKDRAGTEAF
clone size: .; V gene: TRBV7-9; CDR3 protein: ASSLATTSAKAGF
clone size: .; V gene: TRBV30; CDR3 protein: AWSVNSAGQY
clone size: .; V gene: TRBV5-1; CDR3 protein: ASSLGLIVSGANVLT
clone size: .; V gene: TRBV7-9; CDR3 protein: ASSSRPGPYNEQF
clone size: once; V gene: TRBV6-6; CDR3 protein: ASNDRGTDTQY
clone size: .; V gene: TRBV1; CDR3 protein: TSSQLGTGVNSPLH
clone size: .; V gene: TRBV7-9; CDR3 protein: ASSSYREGREKLF
clone size: .; V gene: TRBV10-1; CDR3 protein: ASSESGQGTHEQY
clone size: .; V gene: TRBV28; CDR3 protein: ASTTYLGGGYT
clone size: once; V gene: TRBV18; CDR3 protein: ASSPRQTLTYEQY
clone size: .; V gene: TRBV5-1; CDR3 protein: ASSSLATSGRRGYNEQF
clone size: .; V gene: TRBV25-1; CDR3 protein: ASRDGRSSYNEQF
clone size: once; V gene: TRBV2; CDR3 protein: ASRLAGDEQY
clone size: .; V gene: TRBV23-1; CDR3 protein: ASSQSKVIPALSQETQY
clone size: .; V gene: TRBV19; CDR3 protein: ASSIGGAGSADTQY
clone size: few; V gene: TRBV29-1; CDR3 protein: SVKRGGSGANVLT
clone size: .; V gene: TRBV7-9; CDR3 protein: ASSKASVAVYNEQF
clone size: once; V gene: TRBV5-1; CDR3 protein: ASSPTPGQRETQY
clone size: .; V gene: TRBV30; CDR3 protein: AWRARDLGLAEETQY
clone size: .; V gene: TRBV9; CDR3 protein: ASSVGLAGSVTGELF
clone size: .; V gene: TRBV9; CDR3 protein: ASSVVLGTSYNEQF
clone size: .; V gene: TRBV27; CDR3 protein: ASSPRQGPSYEQY
clone size: .; V gene: TRBV19; CDR3 protein: ASSIAVAGGSYEQY
clone size: few; V gene: TRBV5-1; CDR3 protein: ASSPLGLAQQETQY
clone size: .; V gene: TRBV4-1; CDR3 protein: ASSQARELGGEAF
clone size: .; V gene: TRBV5-1; CDR3 protein: ASSFVPPGQGIAGELF
clone size: .; V gene: TRBV27; CDR3 protein: ASSLEREIKNIQY
clone size: .; V gene: TRBV9; CDR3 protein: ASSVGGRASNEQF
clone size: .; V gene: TRBV10-3; CDR3 protein: AIRSSGGNTGELF
clone size: few; V gene: TRBV18; CDR3 protein: ASSPIQGGGEAF
clone size: .; V gene: TRBV9; CDR3 protein: ASSLGMARHEQY
clone size: .; V gene: TRBV11-2; CDR3 protein: ASSFPPELF
clone size: few; V gene: TRBV7-2; CDR3 protein: ASSLGSSQETQY